This T cell receptor (beta chain) appears in the sequencing data of a study of blood T cell repertoires in COVID-19. The wider study: T cells, B-cell-depleted T cells, or PBMCs provided the cDNA or gDNA that served as material.

The participants were between 18 and 89 years old and came from about two dozen US areas. Cohorts were assigned according to the clinical history that participants reported. Two negative PCRs, clearance, or symptom resolution had been documented for recovered Cohort 3 donors. Germline values: CDR1 SGHDN, CDR2 FVKESK. After removal of 4 bases from V and 1 base from J, the junction contained 6 bases not matched to a gene. The CDR3 length is 16 residues. The assay was immunoSEQ multiplex PCR, and TCRdb's table has in-frame clones only and misses some. Among some 460,000 clones, roughly nine tenths were seen once, and the ten largest hold 0.7%.

Input material: PBMCs or T cells enriched from blood (not recorded which). This chain uses TRBV14 with TRBJ2-1; TRBD1 aligns across 8 bases. This receptor was identified in a woman between 18 and 29 years old who had recovered from COVID-19. CDR3 coding DNA: TGTGCCAGCAGCCCCGCCCGGACAGGGTCCTACAATGAGCAGTTCTTC. Residues: CASSPARTGSYNEQFF.